These 21 T cell receptor beta chains were all obtained from the same sample, sequenced in a study of T cells after yellow fever vaccination. MiXCR, run by TCRdb on the 5' RACE reads, gives a single entry per CDR3 protein. The table lists 550,000 or so distinct CDR3 sequences, 15% to 20% of them singletons. The sample consisted of PBMCs, taken 15 days after the yellow fever booster vaccination. All receptors come from a young man who received the YFV17D yellow fever vaccine.

This clonotype was seen a handful of times. The chain combines TRBV20-1 with TRBJ2-3, with TRBD2 identical over 10 bases. The CDR3 has 15 residues. Trimming took 4 bases from V and 3 from J; bases not matched to a gene: 7. The germline CDR1 and CDR2 sequences are DFQATT and SNEGSKA (reference sequence). The CDR3, as DNA: TGCAGTGCTACAGCTGGACTAGCGGTAACAGATACGCAGTATTTT. Encoded protein: CSATAGLAVTDTQYF.

V gene TRBV7-2 combines with J gene TRBJ2-1; D could derive from TRBD1 or TRBD2 (5 bases each). The V and J ends lost 1 base and 2 bases respectively, with 9 bases between them. This CDR3 region has 15 residues. Germline V gene data show CDR1 as SGHTA and CDR2 as FQGNSA. In DNA form, the CDR3 reads TGTGCCAGCAGCTTAGTGGGGGTAACCTACAATGAGCAGTTCTTC. Amino acid sequence: CASSLVGVTYNEQFF.

This clonotype was picked up a small number of times. V gene TRBV7-9 combines with J gene TRBJ2-2, with 8 bases identical to TRBD1. Germline assignment: CDR1 SEHNR and CDR2 FQNEAQ (reference sequence). The junction had 10 bases not matched to a gene; V was cut back by 4 bases and J by 3 bases. CDR3 length equals 17 residues. CDR3 loop: CASSSPRTGMYTGELFF. In DNA form, the CDR3 reads TGTGCCAGCAGCTCACCCAGGACAGGGATGTACACCGGGGAGCTGTTTTTT.

The chain carries TRBV27 and TRBJ2-5; TRBD2 agrees at 7 bases. Germline loops: CDR1 MNHEY, CDR2 SMNVEV (reference sequence). The CDR3 has 14 amino acids. The ends lost 6 bases at V and 4 bases at J; junction bases unmatched: 8. The CDR3 DNA is TGTGCCAGCAGCCACGCGGGAGTAGGAGAGACCCAGTACTTC. Translation gives CASSHAGVGETQYF.

Concerning this clonotype: The final CDR3 position lacks the conserved phenylalanine or tryptophan, pointing to a likely read error. The chain uses TRBV4-3 and TRBJ2-2; no clear D. Germline values: CDR1 LGHNA, CDR2 YSLEER. V lost 2 bases and J lost 2, with 12 bases in between. The CDR3 contains 16 residues. CDR3 DNA sequence: TGCGCCAGCAGCCAAAGCTTAGGCTTTAACACCGGGGAGCTGTTTTCT. Amino acid sequence: CASSQSLGFNTGELFS.

This rearrangement joins TRBV19 to TRBJ1-1, with no clear D. Germline values: CDR1 LNHDA, CDR2 SQIVND (reference sequence). V was shortened by 1 base and J by 11 bases, with 8 bases between the two germline ends. This CDR3 contains 11 residues. The CDR3, as DNA: TGTGCCAGTAGTATAGCCGGGATTGCTTTCTTT. It encodes CASSIAGIAFF.

This clonotype was observed a few times. The rearrangement links TRBV12-3 or TRBV12-4 to TRBJ2-6, with TRBD1 matching over 10 bases. After removal of 6 bases from V and 2 bases from J, the junction contained 4 bases not matched to a gene. CDR3 length: 16 residues. In DNA, the CDR3 is TGTGCCAGCAGCGACAGGGGGCACACTGGGGCCAACGTCCTGACTTTC. Translating it yields CASSDRGHTGANVLTF.

This clonotype was detected only a few times. The chain links TRBV7-9 to TRBJ2-1, with D tentatively TRBD1 (5 bases). The germline CDR1 and CDR2 sequences are SEHNR and FQNEAQ (reference sequence). The ends were cut back, 5 bases at V and 11 bases at J, with 19 bases in the middle. CDR3 size: 14 residues. The CDR3 protein is CASSPQGPHRQQFF. The CDR3 coding sequence is TGTGCCAGCAGCCCCCAGGGTCCTCACCGGCAGCAGTTCTTC.

This clonotype was found a few times. V and J are TRBV6-5 and TRBJ2-7; TRBD2 matches 8 bases. The CDR3 has 15 residues. CDR1 and CDR2 (germline): MNHEY, SVGAGI. Trimming cost V 0 bases and J 3 bases; bases outside gene matches: 4. In DNA, the CDR3 is TGTGCCAGCAGTTACTCGATTAGCGGGAACTACGAGCAGTACTTC. Translated: CASSYSISGNYEQYF.

The gene calls are TRBV20-1 and TRBJ2-1, with 11 nucleotides matching TRBD2. Trimming at V came to 5 bases and at J to 5 bases, leaving 8 bases not matched to a gene. Germline CDR1 reads DFQATT; CDR2 reads SNEGSKA (reference sequence). This CDR3 has 15 residues. CDR3 in amino acids: CSAAETSGIHNEQFF. The CDR3, as DNA: TGCAGTGCTGCCGAGACTAGCGGGATCCACAATGAGCAGTTCTTC.

This clonotype was seen a handful of times. The rearrangement links TRBV6-2 or TRBV6-3 to TRBJ2-5; no clear D gene. Between the trimmed V and J ends, which lost 8 bases and 2 bases, there was a span of 18 bases. The CDR3 totals 15 residues. The germline CDR1 and CDR2 sequences are MNHEY and SVGEGT. CDR3 amino acids: CASGKFEDAQETQYF. CDR3 DNA: TGTGCCAGCGGAAAGTTTGAGGATGCACAAGAGACCCAGTACTTC.

The chain uses TRBV4-2 and TRBJ2-5; 12 positions match TRBD2. The V gene's germline CDR1 is LGHNA and CDR2 YNFKEQ. The CDR3 is 15 residues long. V lost 1 base, J lost 4 bases, and 1 base stayed unmatched. The CDR3 nucleotides read TGTGCCAGCAGCCAAGCTAGCGGGAGGGCAGAGACCCAGTACTTC. It yields the protein CASSQASGRAETQYF.

The table lists this clonotype with many counts. The chain has TRBV20-1 and TRBJ2-1, with 8 bases fitting TRBD2. In germline, CDR1 is DFQATT, CDR2 SNEGSKA (reference sequence). There are 17 residues in the CDR3. With V trimmed by 6 bases and J by 1 base, 14 bases remained unmatched. The CDR3 DNA follows: TGCAGTGCCTTTTCAAGCGGGAGCTATGGATCCTACAATGAGCAGTTCTTC. Its protein is CSAFSSGSYGSYNEQFF.

This clonotype was observed a few times. The V call is TRBV7-2, the J call TRBJ2-7; 9 bases match TRBD2. After removal of 3 bases from V and 3 bases from J, the junction contained 9 bases not matched to a gene. Germline V CDR1 and CDR2: SGHTA, FQGNSA. The CDR3 contains 16 residues. CDR3 protein: CASSLRATSGNYEQYF. DNA of the CDR3: TGTGCCAGCAGCTTGAGGGCGACTAGCGGAAACTACGAGCAGTACTTC.

The V gene is TRBV5-4, the J gene TRBJ2-3, with 14 bases identical to TRBD2. The V gene's germline CDR1 is SGHNT and CDR2 YYREEE (reference sequence). The CDR3 is 18 amino acids. V shed 5 bases, J shed 1 base, and the junction held 9 bases outside the gene matches. CDR3 sequence reads: CASRRGLAGDVGTDTQYF. The CDR3, as DNA: TGTGCCAGCAGAAGGGGACTAGCGGGAGACGTGGGCACAGATACGCAGTATTTT.

This clonotype was recorded a few times. V gene TRBV5-1 combines with J gene TRBJ2-4; 9 nucleotides agree with TRBD1. With V trimmed by 7 bases and J by 7 bases, 3 bases remained unmatched. CDR1 SGHRS and CDR2 YFSETQ come from the germline V gene. The CDR3 has 12 amino acids. The CDR3: CASRDRGNIQYF. CDR3 nucleotides: TGCGCCAGCCGAGACAGGGGGAACATTCAGTACTTC.

The chain combines TRBV5-5 with TRBJ1-4; 8 bases fit TRBD1. The germline V gene encodes CDR1 SGHKS and CDR2 YYEKEE (reference sequence). With V trimmed by 0 bases and J by 0 bases, 7 bases remained unmatched. This CDR3 is built from 18 residues. This CDR3 reads CASSLGARGRSTNEKLFF. For the CDR3, the DNA is TGTGCCAGCAGCTTGGGGGCCAGGGGGCGGTCAACTAATGAAAAACTGTTTTTT.

This clonotype occurred a few times. This rearrangement joins TRBV29-1 to TRBJ2-3; 7 bases agree with TRBD1. V trimming: 8 bases; J trimming: 3 bases; junction bases outside the gene matches: 8. Germline V gene lookup returns CDR1 SQVTM and CDR2 ANQGSEA. The CDR3 covers 13 residues. As DNA, the CDR3 is TGCAGCCACTTAGACAGGGTTACAGATACGCAGTATTTT. Translating gives CSHLDRVTDTQYF.

The rearrangement links TRBV24-1 to TRBJ2-1; perhaps TRBD2 as D (5 bases). The ends were cut back, 1 base at V and 5 bases at J, with 14 bases in the middle. CDR1 is KGHDR, CDR2 SFDVKD, per germline. The CDR3 is made up of 16 amino acids. CDR3: CATSDFWASSDNEQFF. The CDR3 coding sequence is TGTGCCACCAGTGATTTCTGGGCTAGCAGTGACAATGAGCAGTTCTTC.

The rearrangement joins TRBV6-2 or TRBV6-3 to TRBJ2-1; D gene uncertain. The V gene's germline CDR1 is MNHEY and CDR2 SVGEGT. The CDR3 is 15 amino acids. Trimming shortened V by 0 bases and J by 9 bases, and 15 bases separated the two germline ends. The CDR3 DNA sequence: TGTGCCAGCAGTTACTCTGGCCCAAGGAACCTTGAGCAGTTCTTC. Translated: CASSYSGPRNLEQFF.

This clonotype appeared a few times. The chain employs TRBV6-5 and TRBJ1-4; D is possibly TRBD1 (6 bases). The CDR3 spans 13 residues. Trimming left V 6 bases short and J 3 bases short, with 8 bases between. Germline loops: CDR1 MNHEY, CDR2 SVGAGI. The CDR3, as DNA: TGTGCCAGCAGAGGGGGGGCTAATGAAAAACTGTTTTTT. Translating gives CASRGGANEKLFF.